The rows below give T cell receptor beta chains drawn from one sample of a study of cytomegalovirus exposure and HLA in healthy donors. This table comes from immunoSEQ multiplex PCR, and its TCRdb copy is limited to in-frame clones, with some not included. The sample consists of 150,000 to 200,000 clones, less than 85% of them appearing once. What was sequenced was PBMCs. Receptor source: a man aged 18 to 35 in good health and CMV-seronegative. Each CDR3 is given with its conserved first and last residue. A D gene is named only where the DNA matches it firmly. A clone size is listed for some rows: how often the clone was seen (once, few, many), or a class if it is expanded.

D,J,V,size,DNA,CDR3
TRBD1,TRBJ1-3,TRBV6-5,-,TGTGCCAGCAGTTCCCGGACAGGAAGCTCTGGAAACACCATATATTTT,CASSSRTGSSGNTIYF
TRBD2,TRBJ2-1,TRBV28,-,TGTGCCAGCAGCTCAGGGGTGGGGACTAGCGGGAGGCAGTTCTTC,CASSSGVGTSGRQFF
TRBD2,TRBJ2-3,TRBV10-1,-,TGCGCCAGCAGGGGGGACTACACAGATACGCAGTATTTT,CASRGDYTDTQYF
-,TRBJ2-1,TRBV9,-,TGTGCCAGCAGCTCTCAACCCCTCACAAAGGGAGATAATGAGCAGTTCTTC,CASSSQPLTKGDNEQFF
-,TRBJ1-2,TRBV7-9,-,TGTGCCAGCAGCCCCGATTCGGCAGGGCAGGGCTACACCTTC,CASSPDSAGQGYTF
-,TRBJ1-2,TRBV5-1,-,TGCGCCAGCAGCTTGGCCGGGGTGGGCGGCTACACCTTC,CASSLAGVGGYTF
TRBD2,TRBJ2-3,TRBV7-9,-,TGTGCCAGCCACCAGGGGACTAGCGGCACAGATACGCAGTATTTT,CASHQGTSGTDTQYF
-,TRBJ2-5,TRBV5-4,-,TGTGCCAGCAGCTTGCTCTCTTCAGAGACCCAGTACTTC,CASSLLSSETQYF
TRBD1,TRBJ1-1,TRBV6-4,-,TGTGCCAGCAGTGACCAACCCCAGACAGGGGGCACTGAAGCTTTCTTT,CASSDQPQTGGTEAFF
-,TRBJ1-2,TRBV7-9,few,TGTGCCAGCAACGCAGGGAACTATGGCTACACCTTC,CASNAGNYGYTF
TRBD1,TRBJ2-2,TRBV6-4,few,TGTGCCAGCAAAGGGACAGGGTACACCGGGGAGCTGTTTTTT,CASKGTGYTGELFF
TRBD2,TRBJ2-1,TRBV5-4,-,TGTGCCAGCAGCACCGGGACTAGTAGCTCCTACAATGAGCAGTTCTTC,CASSTGTSSSYNEQFF
-,TRBJ1-6,TRBV10-3,-,TGTGCCATCAGAAACTGGACAGCCAATTCACCCCTCCACTTT,CAIRNWTANSPLHF
-,TRBJ2-5,TRBV9,-,TGTGCCAGCAGCGTAGGAGACAGGTCCAAGACCCAGTACTTC,CASSVGDRSKTQYF
TRBD2,TRBJ2-1,TRBV6-5,-,TGTGCCGTGAGCGGGGGGGCTTACAATGAGCAGTTCTTC,CAVSGGAYNEQFF
-,TRBJ1-1,TRBV7-9,-,TGTGCCAGCATCGTCTGGGGGGGATCCACTGAAGCTTTCTTT,CASIVWGGSTEAFF
TRBD2,TRBJ2-2,TRBV4-1,few,TGCGCCAGCAGCCACGGACTAGCGATGTACACCGGGGAGCTGTTTTTT,CASSHGLAMYTGELFF
-,TRBJ2-7,TRBV28,few,TGTGCCAGCAGTTTGTCGGCCTACGAGCAGTACTTC,CASSLSAYEQYF
TRBD2,TRBJ2-2,TRBV4-2,-,TGTGCCAGCAGCCAAGATGGGTTGTGGACTAGCGGGAGGGTTGGGGAGCTGTTTTTT,CASSQDGLWTSGRVGELFF